The 25 T cell receptor beta chains given below trace back to one sample, sequenced in a study of OX40 agonist ivuxolimab in advanced cancers. The library was built by means of the immunoSEQ multiplex PCR assay. Not all clones reach the TCRdb copy of this immuneACCESS table, which keeps in-frame sequences only. Checked studies attribute under half of the gap to unresolved V genes and leave the rest unexplained. Recorded for this sample are 65,000 to 100,000 clones; around 91% of them occurred a single time. The ten largest clones take up under 0.35% of the sample. The specimen comprised CD4+ or CD8+ T cells sorted from blood, sampled in a trial of the OX40 agonist ivuxolimab. These receptors were obtained from an adult with an advanced solid tumor such as melanoma, head and neck, liver or kidney cancer.

The chain uses TRBV5-5 and TRBJ2-2; 8 nucleotides line up with TRBD1. This CDR3 has 13 residues. CDR1 is SGHKS, CDR2 YYEKEE, per germline (reference sequence). The J segment lost 6 bases and the V segment lost 4 bases, leaving 2 bases of the junction unmatched. The CDR3 region is CASSIQGAGELFF. The CDR3 DNA reads TGTGCCAGCAGCATACAGGGGGCCGGGGAGCTGTTTTTT.

CDR3 residues: CASKLGGNTIYF. The CDR3 nucleotides are TGTGCCAGCAAGCTTGGAGGAAACACCATATATTTT. The chain joins TRBV2 to TRBJ1-3; D gene ambiguous. Per the germline V gene, CDR1 is SNHLY and CDR2 is FYNNEI. The CDR3 has 12 amino acids. V gave up 7 bases and J gave up 4 bases, with 8 bases separating them. Looking up the rest from reference TRBV2 and TRBJ1-3 gives the full variable domain: EPEVTQTPSHQVTQMGQEVILRCVPISNHLYFYWYRQILGQKVEFLVSFYNNEISEKSEIFDDQFSVERPDGSNFTLKIRSTKLEDSAMYFCASKLGGNTIYFGEGSWLTVV.

The genes are TRBV5-8 and TRBJ1-1; 7 bases agree with TRBD1. After removal of 0 bases from V and 6 bases from J, the junction contained 11 bases not matched to a gene. The CDR3 is 16 amino acids. The germline V gene encodes CDR1 SGHTS and CDR2 YDEGEE. DNA for the CDR3: TGTGCCAGCAGCTTGGGACAGGGAGAGGGTAGCGCTGAAGCTTTCTTT. As protein: CASSLGQGEGSAEAFF.

This clone was seen once. J is TRBJ1-5 and V is TRBV18; the D gene is possibly TRBD1 (5 bases). The CDR3 runs 16 residues. From germline, CDR1 is KGHSH and CDR2 LQKENI. V lost 2 bases to trimming and J lost 6 bases, with 17 bases between them. CDR3 loop: CASSPKSMGELQPQHF. The CDR3, as DNA: TGTGCCAGCTCACCAAAGTCTATGGGGGAACTTCAGCCCCAGCATTTT.

The chain links TRBV19 to TRBJ1-1, with D hard to call. V was shortened by 3 bases and J by 0 bases, with 17 bases between the two germline ends. The V gene's germline CDR1 is LNHDA and CDR2 SQIVND (reference sequence). The CDR3 totals 17 residues. The CDR3 DNA sequence: TGTGCCAGTAGTATCCCCAAGGACCAAACCTTGAACACTGAAGCTTTCTTT. It yields the protein CASSIPKDQTLNTEAFF.

The chain employs TRBV19 and TRBJ1-5; no definite D call. Per germline, CDR1 LNHDA and CDR2 SQIVND (reference sequence). V was trimmed by 8 bases and J by 2 bases, leaving 10 bases between them. This CDR3 has 13 residues. The CDR3 region is CASEGRGNQPQHF. CDR3 bases: TGTGCCAGTGAAGGGAGGGGCAATCAGCCCCAGCATTTT.

A single count supports this clone. The gene calls are TRBV28 and TRBJ1-4; TRBD1 is a possible D gene (5 bases). The V gene lost 4 bases and the J gene lost 8 bases, with 20 bases spanning the gap. The CDR3 is made up of 16 amino acids. Germline lookup yields CDR1 MDHEN and CDR2 SYDVKM. CDR3 DNA: TGTGCCAGCAGTTCCCTAACACTGGGGGTCAGGGAAAAACTGTTTTTT. Translated, it gives CASSSLTLGVREKLFF.

This chain joins TRBV11-2 and TRBJ2-7; no clear D. This CDR3 contains 15 residues. CDR1 is SGHAT and CDR2 is FQNNGV in the germline V gene. V gave up 5 bases and J gave up 0 bases, with 14 bases separating them. This CDR3 is CASSVHSLSSYEQYF. CDR3 bases: TGTGCCAGCAGCGTACACTCTCTGAGCTCCTACGAGCAGTACTTC.

The rearrangement uses TRBV28 and TRBJ1-1, with D unresolved. Per the germline V gene, CDR1 is MDHEN and CDR2 is SYDVKM. The CDR3 spans 14 residues. V lost 11 bases and J lost 8, with 24 bases in between. The CDR3 is CASRPGAGLSEAFF. The CDR3 DNA reads as TGTGCCTCCCGCCCGGGCGCCGGGCTTTCAGAAGCTTTCTTT.

The rearrangement joins TRBV10-1 to TRBJ1-4, with 10 bases matching TRBD1. Germline assignment: CDR1 WNHNN and CDR2 SYGVQD (reference sequence). This CDR3 contains 14 residues. The V segment lost 5 bases and the J segment 7 bases; nucleotides outside the gene matches: 4. The CDR3 reads CASSMGQGSEKLFF. CDR3 nucleotide sequence: TGCGCCAGCAGTATGGGACAGGGGAGTGAAAAACTGTTTTTT.

Here the CDR3 DNA reads TGTGCCATCAGTGAATTAGGACAGGGAATCGGAAACTATGGCTACACCTTC. It translates to CAISELGQGIGNYGYTF. The chain joins TRBV10-3 to TRBJ1-2; 8 positions match TRBD1. The length of the CDR3 is 17 residues. The V gene's germline CDR1 is ENHRY and CDR2 SYGVKD. Germline trimming cut 3 bases from V and 2 bases from J; bases unmatched to any gene: 11.

The V call is TRBV6-4, the J call TRBJ2-3; 8 positions agree with TRBD1. The CDR3 has 14 residues. Germline assignment: CDR1 MRHNA and CDR2 SNTAGT. Germline trimming cut 10 bases from V and 0 bases from J; bases unmatched to any gene: 6. The DNA of the CDR3 is TGTGCCAACCGGACAGGGTCTAGCACAGATACGCAGTATTTT. This gives the protein CANRTGSSTDTQYF.

With regard to this clone: An end of the junction does not agree with germline; a read error may underlie this. The genes are TRBV7-7 and TRBJ2-5; D unclear. Germline V gene sequence: CDR1 SSHAT, CDR2 FNYEAQ (reference sequence). The CDR3 extends over 15 amino acids. The CDR3 is CASSLQFGAQETQYF. The CDR3 DNA is TGTGCTAGCAGTTTACAATTCGGCGCACAAGAGACCCAGTACTTC.

This chain joins TRBV6-5 and TRBJ1-6; D not certain. CDR1 is MNHEY and CDR2 is SVGAGI in the germline V gene. The ends were cut back, 7 bases at V and 9 bases at J, with 13 bases in the middle. This CDR3 is 13 amino acids long. The CDR3 reads CASNKERGSPLHF. The CDR3 DNA sequence: TGTGCCAGCAATAAAGAACGGGGTTCACCCCTCCACTTT.

About this clone itself: One end of the junction fails to match germline, which may point to a read error. The chain links TRBV30 to TRBJ1-5; D is unclear. The germline CDR1 and CDR2 sequences are GTSNPN and SVGIG (reference sequence). The CDR3 extends over 13 amino acids. CDR3 loop: CAWSVGSTQPQHF. The CDR3 coding sequence is TGTGCCTGGAGTGTTGGCAGCACTCAGCCCCAGCATTTT.

The chain uses TRBV19 and TRBJ1-6; no clear D. Trimming removed 9 bases from V and 9 bases from J, with 15 bases in between. Germline CDR1 reads LNHDA; CDR2 reads SQIVND (reference sequence). The CDR3 has 13 amino acids. The chain's CDR3 is CASLPVDGSPLHF. The CDR3 bases are TGTGCCAGCCTTCCAGTGGACGGTTCACCCCTCCACTTT. The whole variable domain, filled in from reference TRBV19 and TRBJ1-6, reads DGGITQSPKYLFRKEGQNVTLSCEQNLNHDAMYWYRQDPGQGLRLIYYSQIVNDFQKGDIAEGYSVSREKKESFPLTVTSAQKNPTAFYLCASLPVDGSPLHFGNGTRLTVT.

The V gene is TRBV2, the J gene TRBJ2-3, with a weak D call TRBD2 (5 bases). Germline-derived CDR1 and CDR2 are SNHLY and FYNNEI. V gave up 3 bases and J gave up 4 bases, with 14 bases separating them. The CDR3 is made up of 15 amino acids. The CDR3 sequence: CASSEVASDSDTQYF. CDR3 DNA sequence: TGTGCCAGCAGTGAGGTAGCGAGTGACTCAGATACGCAGTATTTT.

The chain is built from TRBV6-1 and TRBJ1-5; the D is unclear. The V end was cut by 3 bases, the J end by 2 bases, with 17 bases between. CDR3 length: 17 amino acids. In germline, CDR1 is MNHNS, CDR2 SASEGT. The CDR3 nucleotides are TGTGCCAGCAGTGAGGTCTTGGGTGGGTGGGGCAATCAGCCCCAGCATTTT. Protein: CASSEVLGGWGNQPQHF.

This clone was counted a few times. CDR3 in amino acids: CASSPPGVERQHF. Written as DNA, the CDR3 is TGTGCCAGCTCACCACCGGGGGTCGAGCGACAGCATTTT. J is TRBJ1-5 and V is TRBV18, with D maybe TRBD1 (5 bases). Trimming took off 0 bases at V and 13 bases at J, with 13 bases between the two ends. Germline assignment: CDR1 KGHSH and CDR2 LQKENI. This CDR3 spans 13 amino acids.

V usage is TRBV6-1 and J usage is TRBJ2-1, with D possibly matching TRBD1 (6 bases). This CDR3 spans 15 amino acids. Looked up from germline, CDR1 is MNHNS and CDR2 is SASEGT. The V and J ends lost 2 bases and 9 bases respectively, with 17 bases between them. CDR3 residues: CASSEIGMTGGEQFF. DNA for the CDR3: TGTGCCAGCAGTGAAATAGGTATGACAGGCGGTGAGCAGTTCTTC.

Here the CDR3 DNA reads TGTGCCTGGAGTGTTCGGACAGGGGAACTCAGTTCACCCCTCCACTTT. Translated: CAWSVRTGELSSPLHF. The chain recombines TRBV30 with TRBJ1-6; 9 nucleotides align to TRBD1. V was pared by 0 bases and J by 9 bases, with 9 bases of the junction left unmatched. The CDR3 extends over 16 amino acids. Germline V gene lookup returns CDR1 GTSNPN and CDR2 SVGIG (reference sequence).

This sequence joins TRBV19 and TRBJ1-1; D not certain. There are 13 residues in the CDR3. Germline V gives CDR1 LNHDA, CDR2 SQIVND (reference sequence). Trimming removed 6 bases from V and 5 bases from J, with 13 bases in between. The CDR3 DNA follows: TGTGCCAGTAGCTCCTATCCTGGTACTGAAGCTTTCTTT. Its protein product is CASSSYPGTEAFF.

This clone has a single count. The V and J genes are TRBV5-6 and TRBJ2-1; 9 bases are a match to TRBD1. V lost 4 bases to trimming and J lost 0 bases; unmatched junction nucleotides: 5. This CDR3 has 16 residues. The germline V gene encodes CDR1 SGHDT and CDR2 YYEEEE. CDR3 DNA sequence: TGTGCCAGCAGCAGGACAGGGGTCAGCTCCTACAATGAGCAGTTCTTC. Protein sequence: CASSRTGVSSYNEQFF.

CDR3 DNA: TGTGCCAGCAGTTTGAGTAGGGTATCAGATACGCAGTATTTT. This sequence encodes CASSLSRVSDTQYF. V usage is TRBV6-5 and J usage is TRBJ2-3; D gene ambiguous. Deletions cut 4 bases from V and 4 bases from J, with 12 bases between. The CDR3 length is 14 residues. The germline gives CDR1 MNHEY, CDR2 SVGAGI.

The rearrangement joins TRBV6-1 to TRBJ2-2; D unclear. V lost 7 bases and J lost 8, with 17 bases in between. The CDR3 has 14 amino acids. CDR1 is MNHNS and CDR2 is SASEGT in the germline V gene. The CDR3 sequence: CASILGSMRGELFF. The CDR3 DNA reads as TGTGCCAGCATCCTTGGTAGTATGAGGGGGGAGCTGTTTTTT.